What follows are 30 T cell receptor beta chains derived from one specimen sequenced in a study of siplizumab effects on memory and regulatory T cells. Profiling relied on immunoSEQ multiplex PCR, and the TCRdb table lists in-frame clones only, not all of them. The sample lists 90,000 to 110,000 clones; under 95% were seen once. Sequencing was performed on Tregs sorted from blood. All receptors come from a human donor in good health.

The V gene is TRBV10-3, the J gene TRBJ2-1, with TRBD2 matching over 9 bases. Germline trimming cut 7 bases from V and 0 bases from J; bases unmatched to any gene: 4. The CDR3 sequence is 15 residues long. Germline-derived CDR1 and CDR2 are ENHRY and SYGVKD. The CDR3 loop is CAITDSGGSYNEQFF. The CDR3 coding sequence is TGTGCCATCACTGATAGCGGGGGCTCCTACAATGAGCAGTTCTTC.

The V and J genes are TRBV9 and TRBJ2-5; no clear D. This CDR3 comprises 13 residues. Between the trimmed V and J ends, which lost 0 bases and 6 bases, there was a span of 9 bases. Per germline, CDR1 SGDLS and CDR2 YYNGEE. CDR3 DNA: TGTGCCAGCAGCGTAGACCTCCAGAAGACCCAGTACTTC. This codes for CASSVDLQKTQYF.

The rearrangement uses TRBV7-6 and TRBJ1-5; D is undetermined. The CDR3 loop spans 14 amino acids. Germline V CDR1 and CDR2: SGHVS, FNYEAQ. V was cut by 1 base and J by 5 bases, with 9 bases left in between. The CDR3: CASSLGRSYQPQHF. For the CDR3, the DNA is TGTGCCAGCAGCTTAGGACGGTCTTATCAGCCCCAGCATTTT.

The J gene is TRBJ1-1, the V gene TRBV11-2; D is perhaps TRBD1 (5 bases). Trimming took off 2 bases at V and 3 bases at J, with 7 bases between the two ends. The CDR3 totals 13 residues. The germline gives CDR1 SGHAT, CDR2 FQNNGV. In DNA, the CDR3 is TGTGCCAGCAGCTTACAGGGCTACACTGAAGCTTTCTTT. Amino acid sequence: CASSLQGYTEAFF.

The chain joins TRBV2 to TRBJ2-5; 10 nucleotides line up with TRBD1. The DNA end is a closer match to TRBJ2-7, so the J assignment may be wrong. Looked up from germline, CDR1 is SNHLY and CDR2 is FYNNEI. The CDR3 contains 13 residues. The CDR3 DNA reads TGTGCCAGCAGATGGACAGGGGGGTACGAGCAGTACTTC. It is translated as CASRWTGGYEQYF.

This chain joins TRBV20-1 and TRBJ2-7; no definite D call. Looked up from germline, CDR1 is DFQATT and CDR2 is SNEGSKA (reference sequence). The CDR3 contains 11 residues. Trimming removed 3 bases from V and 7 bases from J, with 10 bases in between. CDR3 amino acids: CSARPDREQYF. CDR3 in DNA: TGCAGTGCTAGGCCCGATCGGGAGCAGTACTTC.

For the CDR3, the DNA is TGCAGCGTATTGGACAGGGGAAATCAGCCCCAGCATTTT. It specifies CSVLDRGNQPQHF. The chain couples TRBV29-1 to TRBJ1-5, with 9 positions matching TRBD1. Germline V gives CDR1 SQVTM, CDR2 ANQGSEA. This CDR3 comprises 13 residues. V was clipped by 6 bases and J by 4 bases; unmatched bases: 4.

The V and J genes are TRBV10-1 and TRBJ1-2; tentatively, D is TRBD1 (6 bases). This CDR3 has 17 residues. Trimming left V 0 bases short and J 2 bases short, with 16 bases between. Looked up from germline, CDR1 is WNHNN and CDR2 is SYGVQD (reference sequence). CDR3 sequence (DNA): TGCGCCAGCAGTGAGTCGGGGTTTCGGGGGACAAACTATGGCTACACCTTC. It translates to CASSESGFRGTNYGYTF.

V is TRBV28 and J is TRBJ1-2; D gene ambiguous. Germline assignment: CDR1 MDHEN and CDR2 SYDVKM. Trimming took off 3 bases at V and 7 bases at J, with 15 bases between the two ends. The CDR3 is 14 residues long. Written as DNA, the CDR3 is TGTGCCAGCAGTTTCGCTTTAGGGAGGCTTGGCTACACCTTC. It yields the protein CASSFALGRLGYTF.

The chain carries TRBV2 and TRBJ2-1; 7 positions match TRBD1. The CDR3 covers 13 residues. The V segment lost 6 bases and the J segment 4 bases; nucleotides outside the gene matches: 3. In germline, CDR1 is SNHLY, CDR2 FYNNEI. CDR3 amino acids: CASRGQRYNEQFF. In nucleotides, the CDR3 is TGTGCCAGCAGGGGACAGAGATACAATGAGCAGTTCTTC.

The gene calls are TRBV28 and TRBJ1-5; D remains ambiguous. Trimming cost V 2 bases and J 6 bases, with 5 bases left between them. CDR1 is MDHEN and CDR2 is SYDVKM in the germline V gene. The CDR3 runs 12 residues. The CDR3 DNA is TGTGCCAGCAGTTTAGGTTTTCAGCCCCAGCATTTT. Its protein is CASSLGFQPQHF.

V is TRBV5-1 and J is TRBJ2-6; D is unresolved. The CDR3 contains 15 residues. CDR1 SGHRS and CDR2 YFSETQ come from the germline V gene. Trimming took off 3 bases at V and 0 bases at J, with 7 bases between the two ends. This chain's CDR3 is CASSSTASGANVLTF. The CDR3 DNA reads TGCGCCAGCAGCTCCACAGCCTCTGGGGCCAACGTCCTGACTTTC.

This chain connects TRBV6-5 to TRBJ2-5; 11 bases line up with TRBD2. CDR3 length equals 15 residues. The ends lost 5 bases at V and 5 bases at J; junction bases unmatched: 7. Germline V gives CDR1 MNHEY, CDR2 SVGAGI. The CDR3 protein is CASSTSGGFSETQYF. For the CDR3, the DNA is TGTGCCAGCAGTACTAGCGGGGGATTTAGCGAGACCCAGTACTTC.

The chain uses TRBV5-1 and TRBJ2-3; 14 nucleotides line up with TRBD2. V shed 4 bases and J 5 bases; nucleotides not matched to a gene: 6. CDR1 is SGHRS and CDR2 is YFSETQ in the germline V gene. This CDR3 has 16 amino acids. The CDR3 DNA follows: TGCGCCAGCAGCATAAGACTAGCGGGGGGGCAAGATACGCAGTATTTT. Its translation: CASSIRLAGGQDTQYF.

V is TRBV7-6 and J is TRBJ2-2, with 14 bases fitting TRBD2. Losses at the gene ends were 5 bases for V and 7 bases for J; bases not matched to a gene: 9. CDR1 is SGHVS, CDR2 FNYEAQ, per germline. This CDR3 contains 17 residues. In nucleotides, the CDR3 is TGTGCCAGCAGCCCGGGACTAGCGGGAGAAAGTATCGGGGAGCTGTTTTTT. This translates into CASSPGLAGESIGELFF.

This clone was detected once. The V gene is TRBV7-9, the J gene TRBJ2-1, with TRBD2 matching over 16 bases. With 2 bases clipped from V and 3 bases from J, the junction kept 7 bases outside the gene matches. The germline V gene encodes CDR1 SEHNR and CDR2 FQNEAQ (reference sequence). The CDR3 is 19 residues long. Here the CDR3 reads CASSLPGLAGGRLYNEQFF. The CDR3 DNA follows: TGTGCCAGCAGCTTACCGGGACTAGCGGGAGGGCGACTCTACAATGAGCAGTTCTTC.

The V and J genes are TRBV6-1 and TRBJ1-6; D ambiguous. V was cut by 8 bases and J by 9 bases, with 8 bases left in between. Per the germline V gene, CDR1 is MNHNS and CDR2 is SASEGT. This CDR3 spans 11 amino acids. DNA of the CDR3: TGTGCCAGCCGGTTGTCTTCACCCCTCCACTTT. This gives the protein CASRLSSPLHF.

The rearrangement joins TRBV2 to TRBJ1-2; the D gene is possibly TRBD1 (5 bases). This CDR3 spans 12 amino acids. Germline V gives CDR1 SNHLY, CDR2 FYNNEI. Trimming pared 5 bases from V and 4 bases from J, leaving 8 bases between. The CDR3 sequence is CASSFDSYGYTF. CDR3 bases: TGTGCCAGCAGTTTCGACAGCTATGGCTACACCTTC.

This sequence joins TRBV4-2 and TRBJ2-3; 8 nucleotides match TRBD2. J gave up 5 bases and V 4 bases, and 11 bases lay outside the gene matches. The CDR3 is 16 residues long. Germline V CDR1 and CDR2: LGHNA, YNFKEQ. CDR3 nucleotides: TGTGCCAGCAGCCCGTGGGGGAGCGGGGGCCAAGATACGCAGTATTTT. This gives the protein CASSPWGSGGQDTQYF.

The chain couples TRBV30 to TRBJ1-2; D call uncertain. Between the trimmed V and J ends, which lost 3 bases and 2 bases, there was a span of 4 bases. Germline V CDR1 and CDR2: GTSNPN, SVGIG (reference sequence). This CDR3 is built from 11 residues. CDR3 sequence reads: CAWRGNYGYTF. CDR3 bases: TGTGCCTGGAGAGGGAACTATGGCTACACCTTC.

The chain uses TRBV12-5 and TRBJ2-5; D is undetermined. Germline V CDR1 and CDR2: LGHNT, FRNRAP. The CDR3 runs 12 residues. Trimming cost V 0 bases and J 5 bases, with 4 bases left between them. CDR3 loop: CASGLVRETQYF. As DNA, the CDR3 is TGTGCTAGTGGTTTGGTAAGGGAGACCCAGTACTTC. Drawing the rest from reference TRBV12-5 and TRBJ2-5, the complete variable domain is DARVTQTPRHKVTEMGQEVTMRCQPILGHNTVFWYRQTMMQGLELLAYFRNRAPLDDSGMPKDRFSAEMPDATLATLKIQPSEPRDSAVYFCASGLVRETQYFGPGTRLLVL.

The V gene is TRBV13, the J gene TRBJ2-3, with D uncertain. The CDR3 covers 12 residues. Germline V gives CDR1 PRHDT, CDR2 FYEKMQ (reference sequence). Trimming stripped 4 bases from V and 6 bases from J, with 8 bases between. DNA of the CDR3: TGTGCCAGCAGCTCTTTAGATGATACGCAGTATTTT. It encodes CASSSLDDTQYF.

Here the CDR3 DNA reads TGTGCCAGCAGACTACAGGGTTACACCGGGGAGCTGTTTTTT. Amino acids: CASRLQGYTGELFF. The genes are TRBV6-5 and TRBJ2-2; weak D call: TRBD1 (6 bases). The germline CDR1 and CDR2 sequences are MNHEY and SVGAGI. The CDR3 consists of 14 residues. The germline V and J ends were trimmed by 6 bases and 3 bases, with 11 bases remaining between them.

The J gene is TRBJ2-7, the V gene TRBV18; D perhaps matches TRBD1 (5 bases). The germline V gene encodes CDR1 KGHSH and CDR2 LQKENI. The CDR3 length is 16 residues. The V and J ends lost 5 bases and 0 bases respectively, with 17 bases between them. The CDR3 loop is CASSSGHLGSSYEQYF. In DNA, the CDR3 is TGTGCCAGCTCATCCGGACACCTCGGTAGCTCCTACGAGCAGTACTTC. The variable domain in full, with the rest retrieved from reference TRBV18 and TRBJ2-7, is NAGVMQNPRHLVRRRGQEARLRCSPMKGHSHVYWYRQLPEEGLKFMVYLQKENIIDESGMPKERFSAEFPKEGPSILRIQQVVRGDSAAYFCASSSGHLGSSYEQYFGPGTRLTVT.

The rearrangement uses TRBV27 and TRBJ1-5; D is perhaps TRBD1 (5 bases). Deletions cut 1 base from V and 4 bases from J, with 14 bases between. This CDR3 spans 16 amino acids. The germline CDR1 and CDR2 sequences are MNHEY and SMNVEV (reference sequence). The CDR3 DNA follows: TGTGCCAGCAGTTTATACGGCAGGGTCGAGAATCAGCCCCAGCATTTT. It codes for CASSLYGRVENQPQHF.

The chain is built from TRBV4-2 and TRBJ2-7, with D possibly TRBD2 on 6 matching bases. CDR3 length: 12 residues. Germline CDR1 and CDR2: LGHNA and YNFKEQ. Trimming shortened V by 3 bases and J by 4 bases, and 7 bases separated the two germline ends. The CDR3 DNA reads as TGTGCCAGCAGCCACGGGAGTTACGAGCAGTACTTC. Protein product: CASSHGSYEQYF.

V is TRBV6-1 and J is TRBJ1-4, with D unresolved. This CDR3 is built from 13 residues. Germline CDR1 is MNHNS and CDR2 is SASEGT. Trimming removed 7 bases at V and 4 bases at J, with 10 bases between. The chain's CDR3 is CASIPRINEKLFF. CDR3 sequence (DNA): TGTGCCAGCATTCCCAGAATTAATGAAAAACTGTTTTTT.

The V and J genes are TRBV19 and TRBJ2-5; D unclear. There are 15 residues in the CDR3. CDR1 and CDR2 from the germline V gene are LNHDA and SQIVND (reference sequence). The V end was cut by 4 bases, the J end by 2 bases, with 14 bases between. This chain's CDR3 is CASSKGMRLQETQYF. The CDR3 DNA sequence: TGTGCCAGTAGTAAAGGGATGCGTCTGCAAGAGACCCAGTACTTC.

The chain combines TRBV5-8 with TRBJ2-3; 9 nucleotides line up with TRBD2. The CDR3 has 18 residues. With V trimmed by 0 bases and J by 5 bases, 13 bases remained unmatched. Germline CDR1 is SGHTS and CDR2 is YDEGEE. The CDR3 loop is CASSLGPGLATFKDTQYF. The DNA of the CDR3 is TGTGCCAGCAGCTTGGGTCCGGGACTAGCTACATTCAAAGATACGCAGTATTTT.

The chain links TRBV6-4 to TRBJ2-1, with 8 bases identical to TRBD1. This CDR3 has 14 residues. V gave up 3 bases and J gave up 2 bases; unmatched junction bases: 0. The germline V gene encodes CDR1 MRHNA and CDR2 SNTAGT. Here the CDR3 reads CASSEQGAYNEQFF. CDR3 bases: TGTGCCAGCAGTGAACAGGGGGCCTACAATGAGCAGTTCTTC.